Below are 3 T cell receptor beta chains sequenced from a single sample in a study of vaccination and CD4 T cells after COVID-19. The Oncomine TCR Beta short-read assay was applied to DNA of cultured CD4+ T cells. Using its own MiXCR run on the PCR reads, TCRdb lists one record per CDR3 protein. The repertoire has fewer than 15,000 distinct CDR3 sequences, 50% to 65% of them found once; the top ten carry 10%. These receptors' antigens are unknown. This sample's treatment: roughly 11-day PBMC culture with coronavirus spike peptide pools or control peptides (ViraFEST assay). The sequenced sample was CD4+ T cells from blood, cultured in vitro, obtained before SARS-CoV-2 vaccination. These receptors all stem from a human donor who had recovered from COVID-19.

The chain links TRBV7-9 to TRBJ1-1, with unresolved D. CDR3 length equals 14 residues. The germline CDR1 and CDR2 sequences are SEHNR and FQNEAQ (reference sequence). V shed 5 bases and J shed 5 bases, with 15 bases lying between them. The CDR3 loop is CASSPEGIGTEAFF. The CDR3 DNA reads TGTGCCAGCAGCCCCGAGGGAATAGGGACTGAAGCTTTCTTT.

This chain connects TRBV5-1 to TRBJ2-5, with D unclear. The CDR3 is made up of 11 amino acids. Trimming cost V 4 bases and J 7 bases, with 8 bases left between them. CDR1 SGHRS and CDR2 YFSETQ come from the germline V gene. This chain's CDR3 is CASSLPGTQYF. CDR3 bases: TGCGCCAGCAGCCTTCCTGGGACCCAGTACTTC.

The chain employs TRBV12-3 or TRBV12-4 and TRBJ2-3; a weak D match, TRBD1 (6 bases). Trimming left V 6 bases short and J 10 bases short, with 20 bases between. The CDR3 extends over 14 amino acids. The CDR3 DNA sequence: TGTGCCAGCAGAAACAGGGTTGGACCTTTCGCGCAGTATTTT. Amino acid sequence: CASRNRVGPFAQYF.